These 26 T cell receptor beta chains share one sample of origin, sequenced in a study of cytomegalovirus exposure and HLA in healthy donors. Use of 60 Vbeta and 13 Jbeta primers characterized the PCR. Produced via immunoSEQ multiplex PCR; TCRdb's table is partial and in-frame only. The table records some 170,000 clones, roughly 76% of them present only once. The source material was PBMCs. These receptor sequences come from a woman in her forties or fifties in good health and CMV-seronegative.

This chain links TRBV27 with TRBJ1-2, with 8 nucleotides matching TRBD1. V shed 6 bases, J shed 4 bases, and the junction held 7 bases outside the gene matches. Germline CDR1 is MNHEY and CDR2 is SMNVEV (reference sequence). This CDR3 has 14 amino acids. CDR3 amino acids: CASSPLTGVYGYTF. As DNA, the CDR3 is TGTGCCAGCAGCCCCCTGACAGGGGTCTATGGCTACACCTTC.

The CDR3 nucleotides read TGTGCCAGCAGTCCCGACAGGGGCACTGAAGCTTTCTTT. Protein product: CASSPDRGTEAFF. This sequence joins TRBV28 and TRBJ1-1; 8 nucleotides match TRBD1. CDR3 size: 13 residues. Germline CDR1 is MDHEN and CDR2 is SYDVKM. V dropped 5 bases and J dropped 4; count of bases not matched to a gene: 3.

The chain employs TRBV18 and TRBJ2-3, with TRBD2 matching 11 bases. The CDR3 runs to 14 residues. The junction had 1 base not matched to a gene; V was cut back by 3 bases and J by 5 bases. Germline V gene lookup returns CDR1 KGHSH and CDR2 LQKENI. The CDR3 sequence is CASSPGTSGDTQYF. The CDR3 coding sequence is TGTGCCAGCTCACCCGGGACTAGCGGAGATACGCAGTATTTT.

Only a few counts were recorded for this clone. The CDR3 DNA reads as TGTGCCAGCAGCTTAGGGGGGGAGGTGAATGAGCAGTTCTTC. It codes for CASSLGGEVNEQFF. The genes are TRBV11-3 and TRBJ2-1, with D perhaps TRBD2 (6 bases). The V gene's germline CDR1 is SGHNT and CDR2 YENEEA. The CDR3 totals 14 residues. V was pared by 1 base and J by 7 bases, with 11 bases between.

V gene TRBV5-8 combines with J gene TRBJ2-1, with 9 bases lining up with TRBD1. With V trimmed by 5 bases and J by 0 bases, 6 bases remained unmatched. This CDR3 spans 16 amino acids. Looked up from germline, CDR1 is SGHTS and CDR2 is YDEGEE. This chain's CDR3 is CASSLLQGASYNEQFF. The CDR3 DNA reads TGTGCCAGCAGTTTATTACAGGGGGCCTCCTACAATGAGCAGTTCTTC. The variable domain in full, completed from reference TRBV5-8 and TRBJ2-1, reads EAGVTQSPTHLIKTRGQQATLRCSPISGHTSVYWYQQALGLGLQFLLWYDEGEERNRGNFPPRFSGRQFPNYSSELNVNALELEDSALYLCASSLLQGASYNEQFFGPGTRLTVL.

CDR3 region: CASRVKARSGNAEAFF. Written as DNA, the CDR3 is TGTGCAAGTCGGGTCAAAGCCCGTTCAGGGAATGCTGAAGCTTTCTTT. The V call is TRBV12-2, the J call TRBJ1-1; the table's D call, TRBD1, has no DNA check behind it. TRBV12-2 constitutes a pseudogene. This CDR3 spans 16 amino acids.

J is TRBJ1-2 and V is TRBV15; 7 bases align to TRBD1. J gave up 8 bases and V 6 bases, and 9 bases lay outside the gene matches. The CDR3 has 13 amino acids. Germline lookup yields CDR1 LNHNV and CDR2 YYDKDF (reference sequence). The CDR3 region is CATSQDRVWGYTF. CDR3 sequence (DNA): TGTGCCACCAGTCAAGACAGGGTCTGGGGCTACACCTTC.

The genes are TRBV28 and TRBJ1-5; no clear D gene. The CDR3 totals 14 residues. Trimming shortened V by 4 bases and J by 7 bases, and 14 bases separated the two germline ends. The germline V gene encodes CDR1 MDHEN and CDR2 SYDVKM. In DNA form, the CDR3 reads TGTGCCAGCAGTTCTACGGGGATGCGACAGCCCCAGCATTTT. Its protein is CASSSTGMRQPQHF.

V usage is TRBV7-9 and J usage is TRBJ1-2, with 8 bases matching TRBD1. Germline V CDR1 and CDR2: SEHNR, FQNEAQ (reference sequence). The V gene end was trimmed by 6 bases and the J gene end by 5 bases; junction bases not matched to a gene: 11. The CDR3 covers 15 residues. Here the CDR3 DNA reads TGTGCCAGCAGGCCATCGGACAGGGACGAATATGGCTACACCTTC. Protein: CASRPSDRDEYGYTF.

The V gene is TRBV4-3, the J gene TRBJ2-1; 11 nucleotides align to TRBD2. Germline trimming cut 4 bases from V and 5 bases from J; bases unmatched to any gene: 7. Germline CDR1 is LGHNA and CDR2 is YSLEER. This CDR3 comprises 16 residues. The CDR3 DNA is TGCGCCAGCAGCCCACTCCTAGCGGGGGGTGACAATGAGCAGTTCTTC. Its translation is CASSPLLAGGDNEQFF.

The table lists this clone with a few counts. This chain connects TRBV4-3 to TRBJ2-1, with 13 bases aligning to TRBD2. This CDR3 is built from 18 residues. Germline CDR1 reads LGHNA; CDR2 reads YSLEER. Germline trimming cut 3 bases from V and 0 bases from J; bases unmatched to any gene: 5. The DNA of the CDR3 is TGCGCCAGCAGCCACGGACTAGCGGGGGCTTTCTCCTACAATGAGCAGTTCTTC. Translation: CASSHGLAGAFSYNEQFF.

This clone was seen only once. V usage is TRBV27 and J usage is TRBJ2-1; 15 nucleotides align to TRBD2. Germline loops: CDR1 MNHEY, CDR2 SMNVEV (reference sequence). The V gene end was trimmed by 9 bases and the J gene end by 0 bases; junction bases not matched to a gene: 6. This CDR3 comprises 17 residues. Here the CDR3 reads CASGTSGGQLSYNEQFF. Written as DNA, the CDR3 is TGTGCCAGTGGGACTAGCGGGGGGCAACTCTCCTACAATGAGCAGTTCTTC.

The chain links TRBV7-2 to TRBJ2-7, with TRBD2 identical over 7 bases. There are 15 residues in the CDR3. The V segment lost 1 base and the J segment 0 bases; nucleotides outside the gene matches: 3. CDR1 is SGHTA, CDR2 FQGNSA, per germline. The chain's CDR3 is CASSLGGGGSYEQYF. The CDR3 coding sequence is TGTGCCAGCAGCTTAGGCGGGGGTGGCTCCTACGAGCAGTACTTC.

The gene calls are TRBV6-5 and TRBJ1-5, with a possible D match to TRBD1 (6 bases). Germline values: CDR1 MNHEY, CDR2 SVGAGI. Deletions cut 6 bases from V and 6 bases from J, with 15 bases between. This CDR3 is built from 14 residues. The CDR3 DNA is TGTGCCAGCAGCTTTACAGGGTCGGGTCAGCCCCAGCATTTT. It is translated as CASSFTGSGQPQHF.

In DNA, the CDR3 is TGTGCCAGCAGCTTATCCGGCGGGGAGCTGTTTTTT. It codes for CASSLSGGELFF. This sequence joins TRBV7-3 and TRBJ2-2; D unclear. The CDR3 has 12 amino acids. Trimming removed 2 bases from V and 7 bases from J, with 5 bases in between. Germline values: CDR1 SGHTA, CDR2 FQGTGA.

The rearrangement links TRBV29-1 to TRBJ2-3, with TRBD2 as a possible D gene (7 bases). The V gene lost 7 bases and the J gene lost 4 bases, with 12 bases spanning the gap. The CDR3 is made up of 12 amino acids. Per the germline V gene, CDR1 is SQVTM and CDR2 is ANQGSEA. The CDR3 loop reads CSGGEGADTQYF. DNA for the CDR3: TGCAGCGGGGGGGAGGGGGCAGATACGCAGTATTTT.

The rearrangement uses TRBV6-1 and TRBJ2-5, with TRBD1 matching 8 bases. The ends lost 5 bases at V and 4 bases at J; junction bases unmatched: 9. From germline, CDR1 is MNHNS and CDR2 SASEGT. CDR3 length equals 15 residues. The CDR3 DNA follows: TGTGCCAGCAGTACCGGACAGGGTCTGGGAGAGACCCAGTACTTC. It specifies CASSTGQGLGETQYF.

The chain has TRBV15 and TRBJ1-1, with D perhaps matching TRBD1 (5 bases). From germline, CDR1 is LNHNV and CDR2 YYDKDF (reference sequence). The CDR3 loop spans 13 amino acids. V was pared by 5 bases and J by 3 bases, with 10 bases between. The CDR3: CATSVRGYTEAFF. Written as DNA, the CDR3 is TGTGCCACCAGCGTTAGGGGATACACTGAAGCTTTCTTT. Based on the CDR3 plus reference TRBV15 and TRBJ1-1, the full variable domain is DAMVIQNPRYQVTQFGKPVTLSCSQTLNHNVMYWYQQKSSQAPKLLFHYYDKDFNNEADTPDNFQSRRPNTSFCFLDIRSPGLGDTAMYLCATSVRGYTEAFFGQGTRLTVV.

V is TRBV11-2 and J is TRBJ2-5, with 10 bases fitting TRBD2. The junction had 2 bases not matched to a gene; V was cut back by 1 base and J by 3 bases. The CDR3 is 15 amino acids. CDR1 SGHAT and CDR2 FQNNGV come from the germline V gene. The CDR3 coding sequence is TGTGCCAGCAGCTTAGCACTAGCGGGGAAAGAGACCCAGTACTTC. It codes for CASSLALAGKETQYF.

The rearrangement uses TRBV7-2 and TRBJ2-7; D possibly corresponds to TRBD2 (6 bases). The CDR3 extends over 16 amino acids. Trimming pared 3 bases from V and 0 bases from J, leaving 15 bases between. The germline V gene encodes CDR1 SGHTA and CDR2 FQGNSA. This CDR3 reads CASSLRGSSSSYEQYF. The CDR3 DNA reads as TGTGCCAGCAGCTTGCGGGGCAGTTCTAGCTCCTACGAGCAGTACTTC.

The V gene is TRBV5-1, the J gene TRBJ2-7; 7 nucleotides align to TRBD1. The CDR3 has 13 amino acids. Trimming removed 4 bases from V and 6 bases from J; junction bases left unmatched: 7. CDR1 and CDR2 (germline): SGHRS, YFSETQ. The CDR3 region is CASSRQGEGEQYF. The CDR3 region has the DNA TGCGCCAGCAGCCGACAGGGCGAGGGCGAGCAGTACTTC.

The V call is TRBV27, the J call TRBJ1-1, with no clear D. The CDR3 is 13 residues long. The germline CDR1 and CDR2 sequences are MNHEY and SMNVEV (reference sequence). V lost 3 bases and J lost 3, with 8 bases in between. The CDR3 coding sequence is TGTGCCAGCAGTTTGTCCGGTCACACTGAAGCTTTCTTT. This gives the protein CASSLSGHTEAFF.

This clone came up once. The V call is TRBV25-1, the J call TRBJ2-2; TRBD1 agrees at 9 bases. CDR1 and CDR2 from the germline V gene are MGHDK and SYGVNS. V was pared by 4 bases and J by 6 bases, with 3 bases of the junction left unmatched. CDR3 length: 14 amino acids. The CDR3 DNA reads TGTGCCAGCAGTGGGGACAGGGTACCCGGGGAGCTGTTTTTT. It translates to CASSGDRVPGELFF. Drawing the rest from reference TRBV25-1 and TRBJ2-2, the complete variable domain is EADIYQTPRYLVIGTGKKITLECSQTMGHDKMYWYQQDPGMELHLIHYSYGVNSTEKGDLSSESTVSRIRTEHFPLTLESARPSHTSQYLCASSGDRVPGELFFGEGSRLTVL.

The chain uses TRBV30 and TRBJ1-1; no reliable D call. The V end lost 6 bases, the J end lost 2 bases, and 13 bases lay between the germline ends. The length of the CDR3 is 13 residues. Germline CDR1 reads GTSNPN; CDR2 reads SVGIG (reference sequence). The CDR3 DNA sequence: TGTGCCTGTTGGAGGGTGGAAAACACTGAAGCTTTCTTT. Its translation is CACWRVENTEAFF.

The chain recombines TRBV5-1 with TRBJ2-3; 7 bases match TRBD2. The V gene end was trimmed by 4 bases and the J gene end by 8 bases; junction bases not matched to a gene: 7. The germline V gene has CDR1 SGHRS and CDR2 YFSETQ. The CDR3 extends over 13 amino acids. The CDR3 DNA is TGCGCCAGCAGCACGGACCCGGGAGGTACGCAGTATTTT. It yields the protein CASSTDPGGTQYF.

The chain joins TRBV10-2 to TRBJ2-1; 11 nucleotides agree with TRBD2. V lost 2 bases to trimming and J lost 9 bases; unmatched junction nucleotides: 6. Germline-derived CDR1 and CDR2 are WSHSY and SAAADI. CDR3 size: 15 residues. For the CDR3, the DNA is TGCGCCAGCAGTGAGACTAGCGGGGGCAGAGGTGAGCAGTTCTTC. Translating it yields CASSETSGGRGEQFF.